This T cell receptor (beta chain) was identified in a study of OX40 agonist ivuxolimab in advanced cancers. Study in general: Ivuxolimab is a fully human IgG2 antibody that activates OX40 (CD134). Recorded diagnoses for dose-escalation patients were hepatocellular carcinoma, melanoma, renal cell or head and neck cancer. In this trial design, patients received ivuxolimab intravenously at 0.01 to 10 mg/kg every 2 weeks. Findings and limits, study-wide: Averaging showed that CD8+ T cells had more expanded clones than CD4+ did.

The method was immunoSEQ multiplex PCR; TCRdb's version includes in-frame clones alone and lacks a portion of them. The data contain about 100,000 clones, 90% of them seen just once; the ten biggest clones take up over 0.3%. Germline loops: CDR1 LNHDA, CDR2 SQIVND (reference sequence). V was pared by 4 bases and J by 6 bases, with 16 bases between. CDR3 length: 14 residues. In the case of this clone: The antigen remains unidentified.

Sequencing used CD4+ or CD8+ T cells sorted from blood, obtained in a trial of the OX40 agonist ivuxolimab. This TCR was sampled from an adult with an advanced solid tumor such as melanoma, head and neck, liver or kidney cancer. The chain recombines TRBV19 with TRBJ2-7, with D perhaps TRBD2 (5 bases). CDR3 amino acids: CASSTTGDPLEQYF. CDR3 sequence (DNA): TGTGCCAGTAGTACGACCGGGGATCCCCTCGAGCAGTACTTC.